One and the same sample provided the 9 T cell receptor beta chains below, sequenced in a study of T cell responses to AZD1222 COVID-19 vaccine. TCRdb's copy holds only in-frame clones and misses some; the assay was immunoSEQ multiplex PCR. Among 86,000 or so clones listed, 88% were seen once. This specimen consisted of peripheral blood, obtained 28 days after the second AZD1222 dose. Receptors originate from an adult who received the AZD1222 COVID-19 vaccine.

The genes are TRBV14 and TRBJ1-2, with no clear D. The germline V gene has CDR1 SGHDN and CDR2 FVKESK. V lost 0 bases, J lost 6 bases, and 20 bases lay in between. This CDR3 has 17 amino acids. The CDR3 here is CASSQDRRTLNRHGYTF. The DNA of the CDR3 is TGTGCCAGCAGCCAAGATCGAAGGACTCTCAACCGGCATGGCTACACCTTC.

The chain recombines TRBV29-1 with TRBJ1-5, with D possibly TRBD1 on 6 matching bases. This CDR3 has 13 amino acids. The germline V gene encodes CDR1 SQVTM and CDR2 ANQGSEA. Trimming stripped 5 bases from V and 1 base from J, with 9 bases between. The CDR3 protein is CSVQGLSNQPQHF. DNA of the CDR3: TGCAGCGTTCAGGGGTTAAGCAATCAGCCCCAGCATTTT. Drawing the rest from reference TRBV29-1 and TRBJ1-5, the complete variable domain is SAVISQKPSRDICQRGTSLTIQCQVDSQVTMMFWYRQQPGQSLTLIATANQGSEATYESGFVIDKFPISRPNLTFSTLTVSNMSPEDSSIYLCSVQGLSNQPQHFGDGTRLSIL.

This clone was detected once. The chain is built from TRBV19 and TRBJ1-5; 8 nucleotides align to TRBD1. The CDR3 consists of 15 residues. V shed 4 bases, J shed 3 bases, and the junction held 5 bases outside the gene matches. Germline-derived CDR1 and CDR2 are LNHDA and SQIVND (reference sequence). The CDR3 here is CASSKDRGSNQPQHF. The CDR3, as DNA: TGTGCCAGTAGTAAAGACAGGGGATCCAATCAGCCCCAGCATTTT.

The chain is built from TRBV28 and TRBJ2-7; 9 positions match TRBD1. The CDR3 runs to 13 residues. CDR1 MDHEN and CDR2 SYDVKM come from the germline V gene. V shed 6 bases and J 7 bases; nucleotides not matched to a gene: 7. Here the CDR3 reads CASRRDRVREQYF. The CDR3 nucleotides read TGTGCCAGCAGGAGGGACAGGGTGAGGGAGCAGTACTTC.

This clone was observed a handful of times. The chain joins TRBV11-3 to TRBJ2-1, with TRBD1 identical over 11 bases. With V trimmed by 2 bases and J by 6 bases, 3 bases remained unmatched. The CDR3 spans 15 residues. Germline V gene data show CDR1 as SGHNT and CDR2 as YENEEA. The chain's CDR3 is CASSLRGTGGNEQFF. CDR3 nucleotides: TGTGCCAGCAGCTTAAGAGGGACAGGGGGCAATGAGCAGTTCTTC.

V usage is TRBV5-4 and J usage is TRBJ1-1; possible D gene TRBD1, 5 bases. The V gene lost 1 base and the J gene lost 7 bases, with 17 bases spanning the gap. The CDR3 length is 15 residues. Germline lookup yields CDR1 SGHNT and CDR2 YYREEE (reference sequence). The CDR3 reads CASSLRGDRHHEAFF. Here the CDR3 DNA reads TGTGCCAGCAGCTTGCGCGGAGACAGACACCATGAAGCTTTCTTT.

The chain carries TRBV4-1 and TRBJ1-1; D unresolved. The V gene's germline CDR1 is MGHRA and CDR2 YSYEKL. This CDR3 is built from 15 residues. The V end lost 2 bases, the J end lost 0 bases, and 10 bases lay between the germline ends. The DNA of the CDR3 is TGCGCCAGCAGCCAAAGGGTGGGGATGAACACTGAAGCTTTCTTT. It is translated as CASSQRVGMNTEAFF.

This clone was seen once. The chain couples TRBV27 to TRBJ1-1; D is uncertain. Germline CDR1 MNHEY, CDR2 SMNVEV (reference sequence). Trimming shortened V by 2 bases and J by 0 bases, and 13 bases separated the two germline ends. CDR3 size: 16 residues. As DNA, the CDR3 is TGTGCCAGCAGTTTAAACAGTTTAGGGCTGAACACTGAAGCTTTCTTT. Amino acid sequence: CASSLNSLGLNTEAFF.

The chain couples TRBV2 to TRBJ1-2, with D perhaps matching TRBD1 (6 bases). The V and J ends lost 11 bases and 3 bases respectively, with 19 bases between them. Germline assignment: CDR1 SNHLY and CDR2 FYNNEI. The CDR3 has 14 amino acids. Written as DNA, the CDR3 is TGTGCCCTATCCGGGACACTGCGGGACTATGGCTACACCTTC. Amino acid sequence: CALSGTLRDYGYTF.